The 14 T cell receptor beta chains below were found in one sample sequenced in a study of early T cells in non-severe SARS-CoV-2 infection. TCRdb re-called the 5' RACE reads with MiXCR, one entry per CDR3 protein. The sample holds about 110,000 distinct CDR3 sequences, about 12% seen once. Sequencing was carried out using whole blood. These receptors came from an adult who was a healthcare worker with PCR-confirmed SARS-CoV-2 infection or an uninfected control (not recorded which).

This chain uses TRBV6-5 with TRBJ1-2; possibly TRBD1 for D (6 bases). This CDR3 has 14 residues. Germline-derived CDR1 and CDR2 are MNHEY and SVGAGI. Trimming took off 5 bases at V and 4 bases at J, with 14 bases between the two ends. The DNA of the CDR3 is TGTGCCAGCAGTCCCTCCGGACAGACCTATGGCTACACCTTC. Amino acids: CASSPSGQTYGYTF.

The chain joins TRBV12-3 or TRBV12-4 to TRBJ2-3, with TRBD2 matching over 7 bases. V shed 5 bases, J shed 7 bases, and the junction held 18 bases outside the gene matches. CDR3 length: 17 residues. The CDR3 DNA reads TGTGCCAGCAGTCCCCCTAGCGGCGCCGGCCAACGGAATACGCAGTATTTT. This sequence encodes CASSPPSGAGQRNTQYF.

This clonotype came up many times. This chain links TRBV10-3 with TRBJ1-6; D unclear. Germline assignment: CDR1 ENHRY and CDR2 SYGVKD. V lost 2 bases to trimming and J lost 14 bases, with 10 bases between them. The CDR3 spans 12 residues. The DNA of the CDR3 is TGTGCCATCAGTGAGCCCGGACGGGCCCTCCACTTT. Protein sequence: CAISEPGRALHF.

This clonotype was found a few times. The V and J genes are TRBV7-6 and TRBJ2-7, with TRBD2 as a possible D gene (6 bases). Trimming took off 5 bases at V and 2 bases at J, with 25 bases between the two ends. The CDR3 runs 18 residues. CDR1 is SGHVS and CDR2 is FNYEAQ in the germline V gene. In DNA form, the CDR3 reads TGTGCCAGCAGCCCGTCCCCTTCGCTAGCGCCTGGACCCTACGAGCAGTACTTC. This gives the protein CASSPSPSLAPGPYEQYF.

This clonotype came up a few times. The chain's CDR3 is CASSVREARNNEQFF. The CDR3 DNA reads TGTGCCAGCAGCGTGCGGGAGGCAAGGAACAATGAGCAGTTCTTC. This chain connects TRBV7-8 to TRBJ2-1; TRBD2 matches at 8 bases. CDR1 and CDR2 from the germline V gene are SGHVS and FQNEAQ. V lost 5 bases and J lost 5; bases outside the gene matches: 8. The CDR3 loop spans 15 amino acids.

This clonotype has ten or more counts. CDR3 sequence reads: CASSSGTRSGGTEAFF. CDR3 DNA: TGCGCCAGCAGCTCGGGGACTCGATCAGGAGGGACTGAAGCTTTCTTT. V is TRBV5-1 and J is TRBJ1-1; D is possibly TRBD1 (5 bases). Trimming took 3 bases from V and 5 from J, leaving 20 bases between them. The CDR3 loop spans 16 amino acids. Germline V CDR1 and CDR2: SGHRS, YFSETQ.

This clonotype was seen ten or more times. This chain links TRBV29-1 with TRBJ2-3, with D perhaps matching TRBD2 (7 bases). The ends were cut back, 7 bases at V and 6 bases at J, with 17 bases in the middle. CDR3 size: 13 residues. CDR1 is SQVTM and CDR2 is ANQGSEA in the germline V gene. The CDR3: CSAPRGGVDTQYF. CDR3 nucleotide sequence: TGCAGCGCCCCAAGGGGGGGAGTCGATACGCAGTATTTT.

This clonotype was counted a few times. The genes are TRBV20-1 and TRBJ1-3, with D perhaps matching TRBD1 (5 bases). Trimming stripped 1 base from V and 6 bases from J, with 10 bases between. Germline loops: CDR1 DFQATT, CDR2 SNEGSKA (reference sequence). The CDR3 is 13 amino acids. Here the CDR3 reads CSARGDLLNTIYF. Here the CDR3 DNA reads TGCAGTGCTAGAGGGGACCTTTTAAACACCATATATTTT.

In its sample, this clonotype was seen a few times. The chain is built from TRBV12-3 or TRBV12-4 and TRBJ1-2, with a possible D match to TRBD1 (5 bases). Trimming shortened V by 4 bases and J by 8 bases, and 11 bases separated the two germline ends. The CDR3 loop spans 12 amino acids. CDR3 amino acids: CASSSGLPGYTF. The CDR3 bases are TGTGCCAGCAGTTCGGGACTACCCGGCTACACCTTC.

This clonotype was seen a few times. This rearrangement joins TRBV12-5 to TRBJ2-1; unclear D gene. V lost 1 base and J 8 bases, leaving 9 bases between the germline ends. The CDR3 consists of 13 residues. The germline CDR1 and CDR2 sequences are LGHNT and FRNRAP. CDR3 in amino acids: CASGLGNSDEQFF. The CDR3 DNA reads TGTGCTAGTGGTTTGGGGAACTCGGATGAGCAGTTCTTC.

The rearrangement uses TRBV7-9 and TRBJ2-3; 8 bases agree with TRBD1. The CDR3 is made up of 16 amino acids. Germline loops: CDR1 SEHNR, CDR2 FQNEAQ (reference sequence). V lost 1 base, J lost 0 bases, and 3 bases stayed unmatched. CDR3 region: CASSLGQGISTDTQYF. The CDR3 nucleotides read TGTGCCAGCAGCTTAGGACAGGGGATTAGCACAGATACGCAGTATTTT.

The chain has TRBV15 and TRBJ2-5, with 8 positions matching TRBD1. The V and J ends lost 1 base and 4 bases, in that order; junction bases with no gene match: 2. Germline CDR1 reads LNHNV; CDR2 reads YYDKDF (reference sequence). This CDR3 region has 14 residues. CDR3 loop: CATSRAGGRETQYF. CDR3 nucleotide sequence: TGTGCCACCAGCAGAGCAGGGGGCCGAGAGACCCAGTACTTC.

The V gene is TRBV12-3 or TRBV12-4, the J gene TRBJ2-7; TRBD2 matches at 11 bases. The CDR3 length is 15 residues. J lost 3 bases, V lost 7 bases, and 8 bases had no gene match. The CDR3 region is CASTLSGGAIYEQYF. DNA of the CDR3: TGTGCCAGCACCCTTAGCGGGGGGGCTATCTACGAGCAGTACTTC.

The V call is TRBV18, the J call TRBJ1-1; D is uncertain. CDR3 length: 12 amino acids. V was pared by 1 base and J by 5 bases, with 5 bases between. The germline V gene has CDR1 KGHSH and CDR2 LQKENI. In nucleotides, the CDR3 is TGTGCCAGCTCACCACTAGAGACTGAAGCTTTCTTT. Encoded protein: CASSPLETEAFF.